This entry describes one T cell receptor (beta chain). This sample stems from a study of blood T cell repertoires in COVID-19. Study as a whole: Spain, Italy and the United States supplied samples that represented acute and convalescent COVID-19.

This table comes from immunoSEQ multiplex PCR, and its TCRdb copy is limited to in-frame clones, with some not included. Found here are some 190,000 clones, approximately 85% of them singletons; the top ten hold 6.9%. The receptor was derived from a man at least 80 years old with COVID-19, enrolled during active disease. What was sequenced was peripheral blood.

The CDR3 DNA is TGTGCCAGCAGCCAAGATGTCGGGACTACCTCCTACGAGCAGTACTTC. Protein: CASSQDVGTTSYEQYF. The chain joins TRBV4-2 to TRBJ2-7; 7 bases agree with TRBD2. The CDR3 sequence is 16 residues long. Trimming at V came to 0 bases and at J to 0 bases, leaving 5 bases not matched to a gene. The germline CDR1 and CDR2 sequences are LGHNA and YNFKEQ.